The clone carrying this T cell receptor beta chain occurred once. Per the study methods: Nucleated cell number was recorded as an estimate derived from reference gene primer amplification. Method: immunoSEQ multiplex PCR; TCRdb's copy keeps in-frame clones and lacks some. The D gene and trimming were derived from the DNA, and the V and J assignments and clone size from that table. This sample has more than 250,000 clones, with 86% found just once. These data come from a study of blood T cell repertoires in COVID-19. Whole-study context: Donors in the United States, Italy and Spain gave samples during acute or convalescent COVID-19.

The CDR3 loop spans 16 amino acids. From germline, CDR1 is SGHTS and CDR2 YDEGEE. V was pared by 4 bases and J by 4 bases, with 18 bases between. This TCR was recovered from a woman in her forties or fifties with acute or convalescent COVID-19. Material for sequencing was peripheral blood. The V gene is TRBV5-8, the J gene TRBJ1-5, with D possibly being TRBD1 (6 bases). The CDR3 DNA follows: TGTGCCAGCAGCCCCCGGGCCAGGGGTCATAATCAGCCCCAGCATTTT. It encodes CASSPRARGHNQPQHF.